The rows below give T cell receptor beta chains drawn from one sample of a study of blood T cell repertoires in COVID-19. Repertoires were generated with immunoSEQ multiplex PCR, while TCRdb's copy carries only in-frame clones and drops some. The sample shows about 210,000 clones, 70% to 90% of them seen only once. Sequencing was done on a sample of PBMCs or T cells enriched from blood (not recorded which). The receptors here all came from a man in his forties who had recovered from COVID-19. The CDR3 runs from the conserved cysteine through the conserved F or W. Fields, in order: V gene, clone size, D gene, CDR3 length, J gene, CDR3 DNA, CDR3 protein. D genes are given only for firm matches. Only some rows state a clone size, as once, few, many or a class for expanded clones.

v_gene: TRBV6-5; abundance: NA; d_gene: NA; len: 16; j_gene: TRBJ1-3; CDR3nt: TGTGCCAGCAGTTACGCCGGAGGGGTATCTGGAAACACCATATATTTT; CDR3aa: CASSYAGGVSGNTIYF
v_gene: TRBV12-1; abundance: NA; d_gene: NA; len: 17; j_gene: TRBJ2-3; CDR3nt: TGTGCCAGCAGCTTTGTGGCTAGCGGGGGGTTCACAGATACGCAGTATTTT; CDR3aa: CASSFVASGGFTDTQYF
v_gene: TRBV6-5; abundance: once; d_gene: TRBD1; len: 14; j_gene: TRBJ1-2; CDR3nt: TGTGCCAGCCACACAGGGGGCTCAGGCTATGGCTACACCTTC; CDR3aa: CASHTGGSGYGYTF
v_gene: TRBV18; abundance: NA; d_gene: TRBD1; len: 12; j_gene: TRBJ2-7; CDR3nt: TGTGCCAGCTCACTAGGGGACAGGGAGCAGTACTTC; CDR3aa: CASSLGDREQYF
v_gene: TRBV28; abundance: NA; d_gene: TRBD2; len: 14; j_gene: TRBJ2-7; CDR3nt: TGTGCCAGCAGACAGACTAGCGGGGCTGACGAGCAGTACTTC; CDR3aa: CASRQTSGADEQYF
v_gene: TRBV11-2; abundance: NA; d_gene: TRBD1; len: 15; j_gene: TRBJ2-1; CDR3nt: TGTGCCAGCAGCTCCAGACAGGGGTCCTACAATGAGCAGTTCTTC; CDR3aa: CASSSRQGSYNEQFF
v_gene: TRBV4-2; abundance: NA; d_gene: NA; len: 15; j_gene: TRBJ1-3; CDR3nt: TGTGCCAGCAGCCAAGGACAGGATGCTGGAAACACCATATATTTT; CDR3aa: CASSQGQDAGNTIYF
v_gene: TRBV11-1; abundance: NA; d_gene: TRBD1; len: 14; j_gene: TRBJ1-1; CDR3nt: TGTGCCAGCAGCTTAGTGCTGGGGACAGGGAAGGGTTTCTTT; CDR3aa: CASSLVLGTGKGFF
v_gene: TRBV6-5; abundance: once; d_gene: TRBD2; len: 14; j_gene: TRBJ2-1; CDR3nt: TGTGCCAGCAAGACTAGCGGGGGTTACAATGAGCAGTTCTTC; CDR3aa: CASKTSGGYNEQFF
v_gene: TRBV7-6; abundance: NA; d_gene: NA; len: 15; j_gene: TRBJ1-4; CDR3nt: TGTGCCAGCAGCTTAGTGGGAGGCACTAATGAAAAACTGTTTTTT; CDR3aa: CASSLVGGTNEKLFF
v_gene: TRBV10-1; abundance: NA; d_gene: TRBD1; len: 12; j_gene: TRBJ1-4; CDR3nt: TGCGCCAGCAGGGGACAGGACGAAAAACTGTTTTTT; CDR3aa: CASRGQDEKLFF
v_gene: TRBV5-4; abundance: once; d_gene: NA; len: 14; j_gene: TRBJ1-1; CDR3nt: TGTGCCAGCAGCTTGGGTGGAGAGAACACTGAAGCTTTCTTT; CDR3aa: CASSLGGENTEAFF
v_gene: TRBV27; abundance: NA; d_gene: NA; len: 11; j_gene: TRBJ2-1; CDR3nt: TGTGCCAGCGAGGTAGGGGATGAGCAGTTCTTC; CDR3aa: CASEVGDEQFF
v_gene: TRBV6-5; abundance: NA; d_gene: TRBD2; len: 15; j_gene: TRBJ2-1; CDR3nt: TGTGCCAGCACCCTCGGGACTAGCGGGAGTAATGAGCAGTTCTTC; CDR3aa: CASTLGTSGSNEQFF
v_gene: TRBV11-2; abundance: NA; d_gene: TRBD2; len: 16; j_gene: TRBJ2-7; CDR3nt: TGTGCCAGCAGCTTTCGGACTAGCGGGAGTACGTCAGAGCAGTACTTC; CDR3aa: CASSFRTSGSTSEQYF
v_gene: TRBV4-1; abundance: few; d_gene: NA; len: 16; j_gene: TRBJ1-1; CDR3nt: TGCGCCAGCAGCCAAGCTGTGGGACACGCGAACACTGAAGCTTTCTTT; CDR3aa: CASSQAVGHANTEAFF
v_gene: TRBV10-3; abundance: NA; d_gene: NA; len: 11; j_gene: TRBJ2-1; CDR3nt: TGTGCCATCAGTGAAGGAGGGCCTCAGTTCTTC; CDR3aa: CAISEGGPQFF
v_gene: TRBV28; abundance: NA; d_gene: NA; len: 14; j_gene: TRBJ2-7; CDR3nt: TGTGCCAGCAGTCCCGGCGGAGTCGCCTACGAGCAGTACTTC; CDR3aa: CASSPGGVAYEQYF